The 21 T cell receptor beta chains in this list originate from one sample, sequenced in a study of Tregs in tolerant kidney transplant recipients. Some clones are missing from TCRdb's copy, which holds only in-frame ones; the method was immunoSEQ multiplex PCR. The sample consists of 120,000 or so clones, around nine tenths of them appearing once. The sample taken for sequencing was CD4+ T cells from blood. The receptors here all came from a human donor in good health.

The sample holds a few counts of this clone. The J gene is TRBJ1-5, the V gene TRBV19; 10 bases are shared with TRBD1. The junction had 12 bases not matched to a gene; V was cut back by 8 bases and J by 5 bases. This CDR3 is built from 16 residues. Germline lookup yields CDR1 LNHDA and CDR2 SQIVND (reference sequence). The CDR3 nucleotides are TGTGCCAGTCGATCGGACAGGGGGTTGGGGTATCAGCCCCAGCATTTT. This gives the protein CASRSDRGLGYQPQHF.

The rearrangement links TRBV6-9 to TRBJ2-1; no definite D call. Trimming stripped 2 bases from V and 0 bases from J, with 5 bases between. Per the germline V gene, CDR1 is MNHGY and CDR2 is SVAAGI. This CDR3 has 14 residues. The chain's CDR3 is CASSYESSYNEQFF. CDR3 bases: TGTGCCAGCAGTTATGAGAGCTCCTACAATGAGCAGTTCTTC.

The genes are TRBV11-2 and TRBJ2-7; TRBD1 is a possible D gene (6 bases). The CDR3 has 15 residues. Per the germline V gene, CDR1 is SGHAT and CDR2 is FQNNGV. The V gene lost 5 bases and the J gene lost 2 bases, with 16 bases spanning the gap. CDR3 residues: CASSQNRALPYEQYF. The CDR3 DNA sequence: TGTGCCAGCAGCCAAAACAGGGCCCTACCCTACGAGCAGTACTTC.

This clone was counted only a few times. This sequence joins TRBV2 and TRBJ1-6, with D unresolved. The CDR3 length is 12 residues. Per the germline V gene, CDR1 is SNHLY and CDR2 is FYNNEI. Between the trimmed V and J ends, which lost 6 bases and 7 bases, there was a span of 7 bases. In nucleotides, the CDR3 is TGTGCCAGCAGGCTCAACAATTCACCCCTCCACTTT. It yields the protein CASRLNNSPLHF.

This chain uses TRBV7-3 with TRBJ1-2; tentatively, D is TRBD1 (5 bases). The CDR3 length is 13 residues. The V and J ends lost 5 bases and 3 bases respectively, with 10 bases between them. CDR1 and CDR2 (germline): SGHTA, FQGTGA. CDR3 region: CASSPGVDYGYTF. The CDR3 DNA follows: TGTGCCAGCAGCCCGGGGGTTGACTATGGCTACACCTTC. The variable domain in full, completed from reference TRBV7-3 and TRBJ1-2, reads GAGVSQTPSNKVTEKGKYVELRCDPISGHTALYWYRQSLGQGPEFLIYFQGTGAADDSGLPNDRFFAVRPEGSVSTLKIQRTERGDSAVYLCASSPGVDYGYTFGSGTRLTVV.

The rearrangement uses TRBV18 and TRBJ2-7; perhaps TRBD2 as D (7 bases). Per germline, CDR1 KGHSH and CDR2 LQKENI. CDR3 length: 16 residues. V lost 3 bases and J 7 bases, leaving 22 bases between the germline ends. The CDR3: CASSPALGAAGGEQYF. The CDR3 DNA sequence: TGTGCCAGCTCACCGGCCTTGGGGGCGGCCGGGGGGGAGCAGTACTTC.

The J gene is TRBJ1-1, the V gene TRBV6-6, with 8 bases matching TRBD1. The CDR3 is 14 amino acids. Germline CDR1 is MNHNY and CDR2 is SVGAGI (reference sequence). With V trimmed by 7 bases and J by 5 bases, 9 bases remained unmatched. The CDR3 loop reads CASINRGKGTEAFF. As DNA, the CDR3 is TGTGCCAGCATCAACAGGGGGAAGGGTACTGAAGCTTTCTTT.

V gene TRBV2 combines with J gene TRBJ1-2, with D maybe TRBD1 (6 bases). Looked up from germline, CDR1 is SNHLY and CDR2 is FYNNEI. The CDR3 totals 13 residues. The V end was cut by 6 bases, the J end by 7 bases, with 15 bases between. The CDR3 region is CASSEQGRVGYTF. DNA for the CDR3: TGTGCCAGCAGCGAGCAGGGGCGCGTTGGCTACACCTTC.

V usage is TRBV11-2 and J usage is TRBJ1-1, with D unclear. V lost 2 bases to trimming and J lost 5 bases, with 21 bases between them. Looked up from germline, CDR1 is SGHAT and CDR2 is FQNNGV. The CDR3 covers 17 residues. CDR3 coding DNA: TGTGCCAGCAGCTTAATACTCCGAGCCTCGGGTTCTACTGAAGCTTTCTTT. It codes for CASSLILRASGSTEAFF.

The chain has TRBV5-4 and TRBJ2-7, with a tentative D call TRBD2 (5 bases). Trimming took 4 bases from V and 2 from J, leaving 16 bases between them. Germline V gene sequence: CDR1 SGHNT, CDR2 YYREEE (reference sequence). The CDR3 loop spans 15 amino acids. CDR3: CASSPSRTYPYEQYF. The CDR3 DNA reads TGTGCCAGCAGCCCCTCGCGGACTTACCCCTACGAGCAGTACTTC.

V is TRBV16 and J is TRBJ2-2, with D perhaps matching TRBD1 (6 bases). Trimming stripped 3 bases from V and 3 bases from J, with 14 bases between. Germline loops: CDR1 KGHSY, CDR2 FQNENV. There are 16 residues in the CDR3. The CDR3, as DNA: TGTGCCAGCAGCCATACACAGGGATCGGACACCGGGGAGCTGTTTTTT. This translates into CASSHTQGSDTGELFF.

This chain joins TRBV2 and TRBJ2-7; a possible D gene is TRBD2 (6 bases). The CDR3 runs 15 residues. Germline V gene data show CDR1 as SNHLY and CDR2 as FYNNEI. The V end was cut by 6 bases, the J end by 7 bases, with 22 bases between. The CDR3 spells CASSARGLGEKEQYF. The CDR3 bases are TGTGCCAGCAGCGCCCGGGGACTGGGGGAAAAAGAGCAGTACTTC.

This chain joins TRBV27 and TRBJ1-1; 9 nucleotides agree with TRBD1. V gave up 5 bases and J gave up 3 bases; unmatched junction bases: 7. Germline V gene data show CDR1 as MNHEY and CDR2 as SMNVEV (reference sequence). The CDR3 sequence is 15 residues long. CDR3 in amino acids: CASSQDRGGYTEAFF. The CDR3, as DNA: TGTGCCAGCAGTCAAGACAGGGGGGGATACACTGAAGCTTTCTTT.

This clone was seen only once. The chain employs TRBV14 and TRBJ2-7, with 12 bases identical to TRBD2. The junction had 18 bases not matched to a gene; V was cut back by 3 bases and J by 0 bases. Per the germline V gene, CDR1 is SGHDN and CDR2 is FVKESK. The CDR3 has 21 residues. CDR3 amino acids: CASSHGLAGGPEHTSSYEQYF. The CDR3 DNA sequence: TGTGCCAGCAGCCACGGCCTAGCGGGAGGGCCCGAACACACGAGCTCCTACGAGCAGTACTTC.

The CDR3 DNA reads as TGTGCCAGCAGCTTGGCGGCGTATACGCAGTATTTT. Protein product: CASSLAAYTQYF. The chain is built from TRBV5-6 and TRBJ2-3, with unresolved D. There are 12 residues in the CDR3. In germline, CDR1 is SGHDT, CDR2 YYEEEE. The V end lost 0 bases, the J end lost 7 bases, and 6 bases lay between the germline ends.

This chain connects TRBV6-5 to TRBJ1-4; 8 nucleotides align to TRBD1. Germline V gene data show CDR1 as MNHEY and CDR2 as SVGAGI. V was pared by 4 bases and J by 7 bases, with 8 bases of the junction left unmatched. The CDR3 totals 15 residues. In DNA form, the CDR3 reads TGTGCCAGCAGTTTCCGGACAGGGAGGGCTGAAAAACTGTTTTTT. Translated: CASSFRTGRAEKLFF.

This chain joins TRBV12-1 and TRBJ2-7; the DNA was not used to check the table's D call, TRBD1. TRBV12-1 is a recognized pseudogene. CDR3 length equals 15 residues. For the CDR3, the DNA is TGTGCCAGCAGCTTTGGGCGACAGGGGTCCAACGAGCAGTACTTC. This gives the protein CASSFGRQGSNEQYF.

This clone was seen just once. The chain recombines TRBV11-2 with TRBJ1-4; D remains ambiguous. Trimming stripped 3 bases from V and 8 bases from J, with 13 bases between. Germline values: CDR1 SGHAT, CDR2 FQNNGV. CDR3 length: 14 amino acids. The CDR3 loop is CASSLRATGEKLFF. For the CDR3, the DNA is TGTGCCAGCAGCTTGCGGGCAACGGGGGAAAAACTGTTTTTT.

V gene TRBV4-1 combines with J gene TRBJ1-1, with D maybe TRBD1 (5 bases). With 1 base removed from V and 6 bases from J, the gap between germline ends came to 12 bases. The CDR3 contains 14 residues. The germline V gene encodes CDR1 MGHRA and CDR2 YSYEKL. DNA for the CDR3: TGCGCCAGCAGCCAAGTAGGGGCTCGGCCTGAAGCTTTCTTT. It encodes CASSQVGARPEAFF.

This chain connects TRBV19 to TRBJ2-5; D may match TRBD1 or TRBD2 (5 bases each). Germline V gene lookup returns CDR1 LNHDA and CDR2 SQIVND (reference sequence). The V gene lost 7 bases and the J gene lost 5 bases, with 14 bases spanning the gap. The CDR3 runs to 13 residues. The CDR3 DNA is TGTGCCAGTAACATGGCAGAGGGGGAGACCCAGTACTTC. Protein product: CASNMAEGETQYF.

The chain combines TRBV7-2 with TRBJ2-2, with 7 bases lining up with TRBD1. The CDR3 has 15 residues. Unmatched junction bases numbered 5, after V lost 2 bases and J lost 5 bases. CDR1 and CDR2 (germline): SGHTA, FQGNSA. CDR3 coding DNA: TGTGCCAGCAGCTTAACAGGGGTTAGAACCGGGGAGCTGTTTTTT. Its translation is CASSLTGVRTGELFF.